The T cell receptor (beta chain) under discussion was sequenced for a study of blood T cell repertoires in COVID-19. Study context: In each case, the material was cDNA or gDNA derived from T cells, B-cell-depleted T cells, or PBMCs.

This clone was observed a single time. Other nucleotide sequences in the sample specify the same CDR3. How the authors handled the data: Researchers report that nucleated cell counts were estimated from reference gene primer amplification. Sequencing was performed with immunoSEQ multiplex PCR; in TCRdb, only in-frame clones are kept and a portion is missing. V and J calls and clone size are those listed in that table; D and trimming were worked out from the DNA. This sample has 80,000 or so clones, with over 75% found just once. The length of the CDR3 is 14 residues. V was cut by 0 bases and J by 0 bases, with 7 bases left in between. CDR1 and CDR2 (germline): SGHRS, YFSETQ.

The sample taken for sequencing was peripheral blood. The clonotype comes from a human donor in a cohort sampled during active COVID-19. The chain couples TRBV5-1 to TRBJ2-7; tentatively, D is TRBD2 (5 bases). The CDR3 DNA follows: TGCGCCAGCAGCTTGGTGGCGGGCTCCTACGAGCAGTACTTC. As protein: CASSLVAGSYEQYF.